This T cell receptor (beta chain) was sequenced for a study of T cell responses to AZD1222 COVID-19 vaccine. Overall study findings and caveats: After two AZD1222 doses, spike-specific TCR breadth and depth rose versus day 0.

Assay: immunoSEQ multiplex PCR; the TCRdb copy retains only in-frame clones and omits some. Of 95,000 to 100,000 clones in the sample, less than 85% were seen once. Turning to this clone: As yet, its antigen is unknown.

The CDR3 runs 13 residues. Germline V CDR1 and CDR2: MNHEY, SMNVEV (reference sequence). The V gene lost 6 bases and the J gene lost 3 bases, with 11 bases spanning the gap. The sequence was obtained from an adult who received the AZD1222 COVID-19 vaccine. The sequences come from peripheral blood, collected 28 days after the second AZD1222 dose. The chain combines TRBV27 with TRBJ1-1, with D tentatively TRBD1 (6 bases). The CDR3 is CASSAQGYTEAFF. The CDR3 bases are TGTGCCAGCAGCGCTCAGGGGTACACTGAAGCTTTCTTT.